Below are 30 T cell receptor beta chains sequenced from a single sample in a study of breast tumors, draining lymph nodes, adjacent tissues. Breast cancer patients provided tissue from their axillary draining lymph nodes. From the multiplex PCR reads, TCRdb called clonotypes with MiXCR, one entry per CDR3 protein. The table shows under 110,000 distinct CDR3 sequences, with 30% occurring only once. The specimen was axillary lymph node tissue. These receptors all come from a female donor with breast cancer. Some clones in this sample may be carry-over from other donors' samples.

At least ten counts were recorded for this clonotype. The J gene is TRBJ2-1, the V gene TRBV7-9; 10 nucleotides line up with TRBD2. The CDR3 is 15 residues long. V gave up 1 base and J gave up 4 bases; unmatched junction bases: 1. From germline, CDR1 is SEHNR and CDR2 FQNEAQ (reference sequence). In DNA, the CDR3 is TGTGCCAGCAGCTTAGTAGCGGGGGGTTACAATGAGCAGTTCTTC. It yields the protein CASSLVAGGYNEQFF.

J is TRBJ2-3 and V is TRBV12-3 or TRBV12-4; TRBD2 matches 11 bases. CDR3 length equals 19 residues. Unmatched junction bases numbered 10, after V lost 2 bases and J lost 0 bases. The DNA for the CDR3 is TGTGCCAGCAGTTTAAGTAGCGGGGGGGCCCGGGCTAGCACAGATACGCAGTATTTT. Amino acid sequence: CASSLSSGGARASTDTQYF.

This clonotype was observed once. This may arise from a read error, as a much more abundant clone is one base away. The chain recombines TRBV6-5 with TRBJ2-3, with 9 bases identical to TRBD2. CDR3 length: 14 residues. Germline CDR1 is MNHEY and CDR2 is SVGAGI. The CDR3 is CAARRGGNTDTQYF. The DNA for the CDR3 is TGTGCAGCAAGGCGGGGGGGGAACACAGATACGCAGTATTTT.

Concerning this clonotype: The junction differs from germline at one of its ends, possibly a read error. CDR3 sequence: CASSLEGTSGRDYNEQYF. The CDR3 region has the DNA TGTGCTAGCAGCTTAGAAGGGACTAGCGGGAGGGATTACAATGAGCAGTATTTT. This sequence joins TRBV7-9 and TRBJ2-3, with 16 bases matching TRBD2. There are 18 residues in the CDR3. Germline V gives CDR1 SEHNR, CDR2 FQNEAQ (reference sequence).

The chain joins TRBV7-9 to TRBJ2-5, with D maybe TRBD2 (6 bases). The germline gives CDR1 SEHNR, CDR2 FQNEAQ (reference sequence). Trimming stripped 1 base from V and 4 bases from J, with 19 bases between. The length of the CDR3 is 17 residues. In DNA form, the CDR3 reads TGTGCCAGCAGCTTAGGGGGGGTTGGAGGCAGGGCAGAGACCCAGTACTTC. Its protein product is CASSLGGVGGRAETQYF.

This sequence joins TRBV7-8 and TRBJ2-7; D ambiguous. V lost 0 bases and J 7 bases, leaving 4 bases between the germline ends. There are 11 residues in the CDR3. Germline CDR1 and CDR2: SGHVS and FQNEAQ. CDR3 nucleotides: TGTGCCAGCAGCTTAGCAGTGGAGCAGTACTTC. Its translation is CASSLAVEQYF.

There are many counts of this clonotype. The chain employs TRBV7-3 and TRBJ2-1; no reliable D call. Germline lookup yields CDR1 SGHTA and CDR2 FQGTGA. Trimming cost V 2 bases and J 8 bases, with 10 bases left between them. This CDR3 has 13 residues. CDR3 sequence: CASSLGRGDEQFF. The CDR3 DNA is TGTGCCAGCAGCTTAGGTCGTGGGGATGAGCAGTTCTTC.

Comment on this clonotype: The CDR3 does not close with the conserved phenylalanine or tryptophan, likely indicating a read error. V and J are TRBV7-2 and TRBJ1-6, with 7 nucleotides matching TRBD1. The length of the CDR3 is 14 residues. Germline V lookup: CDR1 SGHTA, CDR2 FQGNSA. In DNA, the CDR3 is TGTGCCAGCAGCTCGGGACAGTATAATTCGCCCCTCCACCTT. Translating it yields CASSSGQYNSPLHL.

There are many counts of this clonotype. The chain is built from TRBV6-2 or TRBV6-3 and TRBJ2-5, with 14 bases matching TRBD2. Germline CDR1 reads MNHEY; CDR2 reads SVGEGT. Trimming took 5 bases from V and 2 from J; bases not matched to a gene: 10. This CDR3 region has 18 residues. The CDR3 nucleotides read TGTGCCAGCAGTAGCCGCCGCGGGACTAGCGGGGGACAAGAGACCCAGTACTTC. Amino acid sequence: CASSSRRGTSGGQETQYF.

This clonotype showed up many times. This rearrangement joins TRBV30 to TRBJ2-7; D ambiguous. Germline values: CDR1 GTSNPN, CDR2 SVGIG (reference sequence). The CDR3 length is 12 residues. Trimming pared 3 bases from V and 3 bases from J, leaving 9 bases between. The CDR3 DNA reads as TGTGCCTGGAGCGGTGGGGACTACGAGCAGTACTTC. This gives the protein CAWSGGDYEQYF.

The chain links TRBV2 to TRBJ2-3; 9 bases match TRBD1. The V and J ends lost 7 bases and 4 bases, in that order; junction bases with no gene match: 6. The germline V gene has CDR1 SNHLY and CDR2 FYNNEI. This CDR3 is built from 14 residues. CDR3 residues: CASTWTGEPDTQYF. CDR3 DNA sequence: TGTGCCAGCACCTGGACAGGGGAGCCAGATACGCAGTATTTT. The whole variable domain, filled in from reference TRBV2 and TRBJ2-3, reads EPEVTQTPSHQVTQMGQEVILRCVPISNHLYFYWYRQILGQKVEFLVSFYNNEISEKSEIFDDQFSVERPDGSNFTLKIRSTKLEDSAMYFCASTWTGEPDTQYFGPGTRLTVL.

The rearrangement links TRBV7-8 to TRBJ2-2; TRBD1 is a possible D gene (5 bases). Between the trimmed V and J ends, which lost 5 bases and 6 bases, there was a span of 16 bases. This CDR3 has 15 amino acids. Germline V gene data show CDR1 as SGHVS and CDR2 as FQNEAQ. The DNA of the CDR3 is TGTGCCAGCAGCAGGCCTCAGGGATCGCCCGGGGAGCTGTTTTTT. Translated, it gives CASSRPQGSPGELFF.

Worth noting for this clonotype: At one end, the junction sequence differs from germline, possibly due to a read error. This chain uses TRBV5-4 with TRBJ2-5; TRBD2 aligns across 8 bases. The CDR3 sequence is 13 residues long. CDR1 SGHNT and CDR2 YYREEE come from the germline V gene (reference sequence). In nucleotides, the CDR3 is TGTGCGAGCAGCGGGGGCAGGCAAGAGACCCGGTACTTC. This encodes CASSGGRQETRYF.

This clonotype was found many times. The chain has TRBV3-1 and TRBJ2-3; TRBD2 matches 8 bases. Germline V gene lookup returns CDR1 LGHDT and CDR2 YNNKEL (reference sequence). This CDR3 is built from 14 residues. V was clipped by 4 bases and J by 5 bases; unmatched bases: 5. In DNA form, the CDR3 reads TGTGCCAGCAGCCTAAAAGCGGGAGAAGATACGCAGTATTTT. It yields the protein CASSLKAGEDTQYF.

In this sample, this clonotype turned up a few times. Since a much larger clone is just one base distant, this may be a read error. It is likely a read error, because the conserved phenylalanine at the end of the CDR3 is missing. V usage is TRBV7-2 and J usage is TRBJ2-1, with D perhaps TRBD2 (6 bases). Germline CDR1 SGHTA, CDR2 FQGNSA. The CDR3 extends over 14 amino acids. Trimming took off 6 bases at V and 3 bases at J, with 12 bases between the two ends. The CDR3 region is CASSSRDFYNEQFL. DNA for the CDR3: TGTGCCAGCAGTTCCCGGGACTTCTACAATGAGCAGTTCCTC.

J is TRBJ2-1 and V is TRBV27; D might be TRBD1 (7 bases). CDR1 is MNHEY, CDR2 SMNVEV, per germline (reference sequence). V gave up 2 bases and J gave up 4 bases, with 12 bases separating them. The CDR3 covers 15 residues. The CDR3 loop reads CASSLAEGAYNEQFF. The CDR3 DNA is TGTGCCAGCAGTTTAGCGGAGGGGGCGTACAATGAGCAGTTCTTC.

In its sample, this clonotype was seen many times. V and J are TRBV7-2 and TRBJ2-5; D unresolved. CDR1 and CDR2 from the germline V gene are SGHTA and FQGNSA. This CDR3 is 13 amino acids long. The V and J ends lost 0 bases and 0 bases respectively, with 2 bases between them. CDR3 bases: TGTGCCAGCAGCTTAGCCCACCAAGAGACCCAGTACTTC. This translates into CASSLAHQETQYF. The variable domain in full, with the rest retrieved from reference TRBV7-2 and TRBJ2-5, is GAGVSQSPSNKVTEKGKDVELRCDPISGHTALYWYRQSLGQGLEFLIYFQGNSAPDKSGLPSDRFSAERTGGSVSTLTIQRTQQEDSAVYLCASSLAHQETQYFGPGTRLLVL.

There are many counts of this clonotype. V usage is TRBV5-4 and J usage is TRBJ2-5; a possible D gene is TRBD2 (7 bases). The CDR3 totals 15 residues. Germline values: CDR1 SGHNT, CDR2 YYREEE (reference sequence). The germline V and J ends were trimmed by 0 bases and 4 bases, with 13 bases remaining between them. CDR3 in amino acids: CASSLVGGRGETQYF. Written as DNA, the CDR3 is TGTGCCAGCAGCTTGGTCGGGGGGCGAGGAGAGACCCAGTACTTC. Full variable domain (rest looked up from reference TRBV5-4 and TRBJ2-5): ETGVTQSPTHLIKTRGQQVTLRCSSQSGHNTVSWYQQALGQGPQFIFQYYREEENGRGNFPPRFSGLQFPNYSSELNVNALELDDSALYLCASSLVGGRGETQYFGPGTRLLVL.

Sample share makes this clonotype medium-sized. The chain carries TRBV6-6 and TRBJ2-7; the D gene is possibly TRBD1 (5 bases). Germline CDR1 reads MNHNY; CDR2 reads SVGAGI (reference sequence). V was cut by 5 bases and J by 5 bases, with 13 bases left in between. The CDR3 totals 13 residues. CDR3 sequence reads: CASSKLGQNEQYF. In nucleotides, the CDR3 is TGTGCCAGCAGTAAGCTGGGGCAGAACGAGCAGTACTTC.

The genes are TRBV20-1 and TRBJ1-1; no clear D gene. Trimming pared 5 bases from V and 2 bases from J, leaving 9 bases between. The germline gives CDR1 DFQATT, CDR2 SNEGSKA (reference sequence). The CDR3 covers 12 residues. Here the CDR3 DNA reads TGCAGTGCTTGGGGTCTCAACACTGAAGCTTTCTTT. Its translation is CSAWGLNTEAFF.

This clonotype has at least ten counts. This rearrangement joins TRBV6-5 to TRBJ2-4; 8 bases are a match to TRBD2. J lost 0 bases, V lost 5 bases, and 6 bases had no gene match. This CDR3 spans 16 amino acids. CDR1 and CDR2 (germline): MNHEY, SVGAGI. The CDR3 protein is CASSRTGGAAKNIQYF. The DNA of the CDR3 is TGTGCCAGCAGTCGAACCGGGGGGGCAGCCAAAAACATTCAGTACTTC.

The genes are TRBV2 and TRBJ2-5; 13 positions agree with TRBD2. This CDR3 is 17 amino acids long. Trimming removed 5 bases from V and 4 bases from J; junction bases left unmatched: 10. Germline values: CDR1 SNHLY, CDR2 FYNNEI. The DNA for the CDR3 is TGTGCCAGCAGTAGGAGACTAGCGGGGGGCGGTAGAGAGACCCAGTACTTC. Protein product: CASSRRLAGGGRETQYF.

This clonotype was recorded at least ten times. CDR3 amino acids: CASSPTTQGVGQPQHF. CDR3 bases: TGTGCCAGCTCACCAACGACCCAGGGGGTGGGTCAGCCCCAGCATTTT. The chain links TRBV18 to TRBJ1-5; 7 nucleotides agree with TRBD1. This CDR3 is 16 amino acids long. CDR1 and CDR2 (germline): KGHSH, LQKENI. V lost 2 bases to trimming and J lost 6 bases; unmatched junction nucleotides: 10.

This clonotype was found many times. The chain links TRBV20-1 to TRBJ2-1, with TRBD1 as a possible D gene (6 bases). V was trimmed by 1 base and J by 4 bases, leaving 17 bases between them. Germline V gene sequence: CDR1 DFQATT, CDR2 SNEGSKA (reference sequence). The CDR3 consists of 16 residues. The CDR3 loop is CSARVHTGKLYNEQFF. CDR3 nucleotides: TGCAGTGCTAGAGTCCATACAGGGAAACTTTACAATGAGCAGTTCTTC.

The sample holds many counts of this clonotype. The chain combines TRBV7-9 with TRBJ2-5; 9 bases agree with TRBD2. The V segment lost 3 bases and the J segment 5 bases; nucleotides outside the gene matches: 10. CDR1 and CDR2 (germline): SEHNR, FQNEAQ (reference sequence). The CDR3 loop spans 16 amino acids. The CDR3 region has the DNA TGTGCCAGCAGCTTTCTGGCTAGCGGGGTCAGGGAGACCCAGTACTTC. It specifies CASSFLASGVRETQYF.

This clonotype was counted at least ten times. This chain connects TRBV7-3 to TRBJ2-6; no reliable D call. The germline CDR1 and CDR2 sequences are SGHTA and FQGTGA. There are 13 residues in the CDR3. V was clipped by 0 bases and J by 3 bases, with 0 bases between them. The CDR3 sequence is CASSLTGANVLTF. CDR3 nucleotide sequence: TGTGCCAGCAGCTTAACTGGGGCCAACGTCCTGACTTTC.

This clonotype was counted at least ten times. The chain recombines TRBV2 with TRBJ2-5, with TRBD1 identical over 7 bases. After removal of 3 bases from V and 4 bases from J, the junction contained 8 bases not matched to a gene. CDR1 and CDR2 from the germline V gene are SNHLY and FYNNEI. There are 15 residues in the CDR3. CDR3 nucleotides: TGTGCCAGCAGTGATGATGCAGGGGGAAGAGAGACCCAGTACTTC. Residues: CASSDDAGGRETQYF.

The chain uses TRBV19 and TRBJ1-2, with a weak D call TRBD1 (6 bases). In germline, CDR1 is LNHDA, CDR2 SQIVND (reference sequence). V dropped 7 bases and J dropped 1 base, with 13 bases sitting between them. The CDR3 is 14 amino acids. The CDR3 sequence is CASTQDSYNYGYTF. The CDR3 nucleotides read TGTGCCAGTACCCAGGACAGCTATAACTATGGCTACACCTTC.

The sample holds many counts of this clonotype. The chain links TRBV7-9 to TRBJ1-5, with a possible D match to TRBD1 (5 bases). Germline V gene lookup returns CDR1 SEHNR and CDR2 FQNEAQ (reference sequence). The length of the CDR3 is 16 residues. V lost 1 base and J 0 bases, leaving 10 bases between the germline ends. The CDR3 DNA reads TGTGCCAGCAGCTTAGTGGCAGGGAATAGCAATCAGCCCCAGCATTTT. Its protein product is CASSLVAGNSNQPQHF.

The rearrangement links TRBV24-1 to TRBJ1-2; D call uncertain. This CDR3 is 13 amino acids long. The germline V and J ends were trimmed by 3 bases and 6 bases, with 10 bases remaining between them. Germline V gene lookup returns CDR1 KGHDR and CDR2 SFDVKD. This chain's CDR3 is CATSDRTEHGYTF. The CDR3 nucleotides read TGTGCCACCAGTGATCGGACGGAGCATGGCTACACCTTC.